This TCR beta chain was recorded in a study of human T cells and chemical hapten exposure. About the study: An approximately 2 cm by approximately 2 cm inner upper arm patch received 2% DPC for sensitization.

The library labeled individual cDNA molecules by adding unique molecular identifiers to them. TCRdb re-derived calls from the RACE reads in MiXCR, one entry per CDR3 protein. The table lists roughly 260,000 distinct CDR3 sequences, about 9% of them singletons, with over 2% in the top ten. This clonotype was seen a few times. Time point here: pre-sensitization, week 0. Treatment: therapeutic diphenylcyclopropenone sensitization with weekly scalp DPC. The TCR comes from a woman between 35 and 50 years old with alopecia areata. Some clones in this sample may be carry-over from other donors' samples. Sequences were derived from whole blood, sampled in connection with sensitization to the hapten diphenylcyclopropenone (DPC).

This chain's CDR3 is CASSQDTDRVYEQYF. The CDR3 region has the DNA TGCGCCAGCAGCCAAGATACTGACAGGGTCTACGAGCAGTACTTC. This chain joins TRBV4-3 and TRBJ2-7; 7 positions match TRBD1. CDR1 and CDR2 from the germline V gene are LGHNA and YSLEER. The CDR3 has 15 residues. V dropped 0 bases and J dropped 3; count of bases not matched to a gene: 5.